The clone carrying this TCR beta chain was seen more than once but under ten times. Its antigen is unidentified. The record originates from a study of CD8 T cells in ankylosing spondylitis. This CDR3 is built from 15 residues. Looked up from germline, CDR1 is SGHTS and CDR2 is YDEGEE. V lost 4 bases and J 0 bases, leaving 12 bases between the germline ends. General study findings and limits: Those disease-linked clones were CD8+; they were also relatively rare in peripheral blood. Seemingly distinctive of ankylosing spondylitis blood was a TCR beta motif formed by eight highly homologous variants. Disease-linked clones were reportedly significantly enriched in matched ankylosing spondylitis synovial fluid.

Libraries for TCR beta were made by quantitative 5'-RACE with molecular barcodes. MiXCR, run by TCRdb on the 5' RACE reads, gives a single entry per CDR3 protein. The profile shows approximately 440,000 distinct CDR3 sequences, about 15% of them singletons. The source is a male donor with ankylosing spondylitis. The sample comprised blood, either unsorted or a sorted T cell fraction (not recorded which). The chain is built from TRBV5-8 and TRBJ2-3; D is uncertain. The CDR3 is CASSRAPSSTDTQYF. CDR3 DNA: TGTGCCAGCAGCCGCGCCCCTTCTAGCACAGATACGCAGTATTTT.